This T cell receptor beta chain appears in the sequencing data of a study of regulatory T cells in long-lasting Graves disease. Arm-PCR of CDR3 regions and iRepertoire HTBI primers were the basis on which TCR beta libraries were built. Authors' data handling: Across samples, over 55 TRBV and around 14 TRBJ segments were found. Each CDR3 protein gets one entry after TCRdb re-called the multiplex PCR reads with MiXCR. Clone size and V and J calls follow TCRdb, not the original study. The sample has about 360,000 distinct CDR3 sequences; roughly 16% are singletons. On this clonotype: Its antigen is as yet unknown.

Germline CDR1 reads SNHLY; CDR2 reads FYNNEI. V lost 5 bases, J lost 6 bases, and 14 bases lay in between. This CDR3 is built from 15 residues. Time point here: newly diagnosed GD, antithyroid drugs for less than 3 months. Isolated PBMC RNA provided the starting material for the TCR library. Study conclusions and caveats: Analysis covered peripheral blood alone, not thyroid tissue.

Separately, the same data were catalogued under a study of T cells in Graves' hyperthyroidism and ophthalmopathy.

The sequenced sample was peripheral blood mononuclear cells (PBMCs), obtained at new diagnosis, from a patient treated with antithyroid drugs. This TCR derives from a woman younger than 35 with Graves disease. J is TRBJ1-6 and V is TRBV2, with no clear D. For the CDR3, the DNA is TGTGCCAGCAGTCCGGAGACACGGACTAATTCACCCCTCCACTTT. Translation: CASSPETRTNSPLHF.